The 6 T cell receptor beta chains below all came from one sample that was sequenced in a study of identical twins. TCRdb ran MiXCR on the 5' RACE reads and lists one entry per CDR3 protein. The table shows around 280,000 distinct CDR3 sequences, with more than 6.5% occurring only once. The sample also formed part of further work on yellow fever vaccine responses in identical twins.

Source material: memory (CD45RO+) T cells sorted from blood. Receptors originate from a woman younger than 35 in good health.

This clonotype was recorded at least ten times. The CDR3, as DNA: TGTGCCAGCAGCTTAGCGCTTACGAGCTCCCACCGGTACGATGAGCAGTTCTTC. This encodes CASSLALTSSHRYDEQFF. This chain joins TRBV11-1 and TRBJ2-1; D is undetermined. Trimming cost V 0 bases and J 8 bases, with 23 bases left between them. The germline V gene has CDR1 SGHAT and CDR2 FQDESV (reference sequence). The CDR3 spans 18 residues. The full variable domain, rest sourced from reference TRBV11-1 and TRBJ2-1, is EAEVAQSPRYKITEKSQAVAFWCDPISGHATLYWYRQILGQGPELLVQFQDESVVDDSQLPKDRFSAERLKGVDSTLKIQPAELGDSAMYLCASSLALTSSHRYDEQFFGPGTRLTVL.

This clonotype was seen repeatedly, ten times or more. The chain's CDR3 is CASRAPGRGMNTEAFF. In DNA form, the CDR3 reads TGTGCCAGCAGAGCGCCGGGACGGGGGATGAACACTGAAGCTTTCTTT. The chain employs TRBV12-3 or TRBV12-4 and TRBJ1-1; tentative D call: TRBD1 (5 bases). The CDR3 extends over 16 amino acids. Trimming took off 6 bases at V and 0 bases at J, with 17 bases between the two ends.

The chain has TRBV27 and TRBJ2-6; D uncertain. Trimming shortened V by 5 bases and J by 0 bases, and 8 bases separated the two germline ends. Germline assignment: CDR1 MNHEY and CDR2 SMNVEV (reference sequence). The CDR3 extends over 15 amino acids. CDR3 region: CASSKPSSGANVLTF. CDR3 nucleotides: TGTGCCAGCAGTAAACCCTCCTCTGGGGCCAACGTCCTGACTTTC.

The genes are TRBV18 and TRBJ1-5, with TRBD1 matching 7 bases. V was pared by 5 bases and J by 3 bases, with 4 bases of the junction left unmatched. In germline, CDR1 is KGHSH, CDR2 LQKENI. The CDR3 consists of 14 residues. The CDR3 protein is CASSSQGDNQPQHF. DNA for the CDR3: TGTGCCAGCTCATCTCAGGGGGACAATCAGCCCCAGCATTTT.

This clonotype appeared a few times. CDR3 DNA sequence: TGTGCCAGCAGTGAGGGGGTAGAGGCCGAGACCCAGTACTTC. Translation gives CASSEGVEAETQYF. V usage is TRBV6-1 and J usage is TRBJ2-5; the D gene could be TRBD1 or TRBD2 (5 bases each). V gave up 3 bases and J gave up 5 bases, with 13 bases separating them. The CDR3 spans 14 residues. CDR1 is MNHNS and CDR2 is SASEGT in the germline V gene.

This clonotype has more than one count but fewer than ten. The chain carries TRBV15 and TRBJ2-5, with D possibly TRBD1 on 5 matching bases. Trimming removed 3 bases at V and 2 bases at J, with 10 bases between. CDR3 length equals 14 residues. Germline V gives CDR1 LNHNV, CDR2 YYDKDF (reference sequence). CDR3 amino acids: CATSSNDRQETQYF. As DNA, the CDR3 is TGTGCCACCAGCAGCAATGACAGACAAGAGACCCAGTACTTC.